Below are 3 T cell receptor beta chains sequenced from a single sample in a study of T cell responses to AZD1222 COVID-19 vaccine. Clones were read by immunoSEQ multiplex PCR, and TCRdb kept only the in-frame ones, dropping some. This table has roughly 120,000 clones, about four fifths appearing once. Sample: peripheral blood, taken on day 0 of AZD1222 vaccination. The source is an adult in good health.

The chain joins TRBV18 to TRBJ2-7; 8 nucleotides line up with TRBD1. The junction had 2 bases not matched to a gene; V was cut back by 4 bases and J by 3 bases. CDR1 is KGHSH and CDR2 is LQKENI in the germline V gene. The CDR3 runs to 13 residues. CDR3 amino acids: CASSHGQGYEQYF. The CDR3 nucleotides read TGTGCCAGCTCACATGGACAGGGCTACGAGCAGTACTTC.

This chain joins TRBV18 and TRBJ1-5; D is possibly TRBD1 (6 bases). Trimming cost V 6 bases and J 13 bases, with 16 bases left between them. This CDR3 comprises 12 residues. Per the germline V gene, CDR1 is KGHSH and CDR2 is LQKENI. As DNA, the CDR3 is TGTGCCAGCTCGGGACCGACAGGTTCTCAGCATTTT. It specifies CASSGPTGSQHF.

V and J are TRBV7-2 and TRBJ1-5; 10 bases align to TRBD1. This CDR3 spans 15 amino acids. Per the germline V gene, CDR1 is SGHTA and CDR2 is FQGNSA. After removal of 7 bases from V and 4 bases from J, the junction contained 7 bases not matched to a gene. CDR3 bases: TGTGCCAGCAACGCAGGACAGGGGGGGAATCAGCCCCAGCATTTT. It specifies CASNAGQGGNQPQHF.